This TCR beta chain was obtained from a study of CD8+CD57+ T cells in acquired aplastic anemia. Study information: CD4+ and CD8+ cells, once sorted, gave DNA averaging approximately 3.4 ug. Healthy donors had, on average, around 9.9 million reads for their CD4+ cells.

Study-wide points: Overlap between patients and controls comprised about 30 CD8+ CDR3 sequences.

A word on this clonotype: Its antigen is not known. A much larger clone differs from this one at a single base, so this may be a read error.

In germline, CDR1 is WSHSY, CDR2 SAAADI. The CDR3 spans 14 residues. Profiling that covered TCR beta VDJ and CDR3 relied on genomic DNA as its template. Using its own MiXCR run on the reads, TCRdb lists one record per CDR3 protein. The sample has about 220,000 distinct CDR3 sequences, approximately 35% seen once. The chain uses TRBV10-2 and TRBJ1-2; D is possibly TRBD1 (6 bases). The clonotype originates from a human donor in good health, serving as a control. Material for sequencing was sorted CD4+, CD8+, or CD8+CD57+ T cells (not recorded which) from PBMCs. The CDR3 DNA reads TGCGCCAGCAGTGAGTCAAGGGGGTACTATGGCCACACCTTC. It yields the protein CASSESRGYYGHTF.